These 7 T cell receptor beta chains originate from one sample sequenced in a study of blood T cell repertoires in COVID-19. Sequencing was performed with immunoSEQ multiplex PCR; in TCRdb, only in-frame clones are kept and a portion is missing. The table shows roughly 310,000 clones, with more than 75% occurring only once. Source material: peripheral blood. These receptors were taken from a woman between 50 and 59 years old with active or convalescent COVID-19.

The J gene is TRBJ2-5, the V gene TRBV11-3; tentative D call: TRBD1 (5 bases). CDR1 is SGHNT, CDR2 YENEEA, per germline. CDR3 length: 13 residues. Trimming left V 5 bases short and J 5 bases short, with 12 bases between. Here the CDR3 DNA reads TGTGCCAGCAGCGCGGACACTTGGGAGACCCAGTACTTC. It codes for CASSADTWETQYF.

V gene TRBV5-1 combines with J gene TRBJ2-1; TRBD2 aligns across 10 bases. This CDR3 has 22 residues. V gave up 4 bases and J gave up 6 bases; unmatched junction bases: 28. From germline, CDR1 is SGHRS and CDR2 YFSETQ. CDR3 DNA: TGCGCCAGCAGCCCATTGGGGGGCGGGGCTAGCGGGAGTGCGATTCGGGGCAATGAGCAGTTCTTC. It translates to CASSPLGGGASGSAIRGNEQFF.

The rearrangement links TRBV7-2 to TRBJ2-7, with 10 bases fitting TRBD1. Unmatched junction bases numbered 8, after V lost 1 base and J lost 2 bases. The CDR3 spans 17 residues. Germline-derived CDR1 and CDR2 are SGHTA and FQGNSA. CDR3 protein: CASSLDPRGTGAYEQYF. In DNA form, the CDR3 reads TGTGCCAGCAGCTTAGATCCCCGAGGGACAGGGGCCTACGAGCAGTACTTC.

The chain carries TRBV7-2 and TRBJ2-3; unclear D gene. This CDR3 has 14 amino acids. CDR1 and CDR2 from the germline V gene are SGHTA and FQGNSA. Trimming took 3 bases from V and 6 from J, leaving 13 bases between them. The CDR3 loop reads CASSFLPVEDTQYF. CDR3 DNA sequence: TGTGCCAGCAGCTTTCTCCCCGTGGAGGATACGCAGTATTTT.

The chain links TRBV19 to TRBJ1-6; D is ambiguous. From germline, CDR1 is LNHDA and CDR2 SQIVND (reference sequence). Trimming cost V 7 bases and J 10 bases, with 14 bases left between them. The CDR3 loop spans 13 amino acids. The CDR3 region has the DNA TGTGCCAGTACGGAGAACAAGGAATCACCCCTCCACTTT. Translating gives CASTENKESPLHF.

J is TRBJ1-6 and V is TRBV4-2; 7 positions match TRBD1. Germline V lookup: CDR1 LGHNA, CDR2 YNFKEQ. V lost 1 base and J lost 10; bases outside the gene matches: 7. This CDR3 contains 15 residues. CDR3 region: CASSQGSGGSSPLHF. The DNA for the CDR3 is TGTGCCAGCAGCCAAGGATCAGGGGGAAGCTCACCCCTCCACTTT.

The rearrangement joins TRBV18 to TRBJ2-4; TRBD2 agrees at 8 bases. The CDR3 covers 14 residues. V trimming: 3 bases; J trimming: 8 bases; junction bases outside the gene matches: 6. Per the germline V gene, CDR1 is KGHSH and CDR2 is LQKENI. The CDR3 coding sequence is TGTGCCAGCTCACCCCCGGGGCGGGGGGACATTCAGTACTTC. Protein product: CASSPPGRGDIQYF.